Listed here is a single TCR beta chain. No antigen is known for it. CDR3 length equals 16 residues. Germline V gives CDR1 MDHEN, CDR2 SYDVKM. Deletions cut 5 bases from V and 3 bases from J, with 16 bases between. The data stem from a study of graft-versus-host responses after intestinal transplantation. TCRdb's table, derived via immunoSEQ multiplex PCR, lists solely in-frame clones and lacks some. This table holds about 110,000 clones, around 94% found once. This receptor was taken from a human donor who was the organ donor for an intestinal transplant. The chain recombines TRBV28 with TRBJ1-4; D remains ambiguous. Sequenced material: unstimulated CD4+ T cells sorted from spleen or lymph node cells, taken before transplant. Here the CDR3 reads CASSRALHISNEKLFF. Written as DNA, the CDR3 is TGTGCCAGCAGTCGAGCATTACATATTTCTAATGAAAAACTGTTTTTT.